This TCR beta chain was found in a study of OX40 agonist ivuxolimab in advanced cancers. Study-wide results and caveats: Dose levels from 0.1 to 3.0 mg/kg saw CD4+ and CD8+ blood T cells expand clonally by week 6.

TCRdb's table, derived via immunoSEQ multiplex PCR, lists solely in-frame clones and lacks some. The table records about 94,000 clones, roughly 90% of them present only once. V was pared by 1 base and J by 8 bases, with 3 bases of the junction left unmatched. This CDR3 is built from 15 residues. The germline CDR1 and CDR2 sequences are MGHRA and YSYEKL. Points on this clone: The antigen is unknown.

The sequencing here drew on CD4+ or CD8+ T cells sorted from blood, taken in a trial of the OX40 agonist ivuxolimab. The TCR was taken from an adult with an advanced solid tumor such as melanoma, head and neck, liver or kidney cancer. The V and J genes are TRBV4-1 and TRBJ1-6; 9 nucleotides agree with TRBD1. CDR3 nucleotides: TGCGCCAGCAGCCAAGCCGGGACAGGGTATTCACCCCTCCACTTT. Protein: CASSQAGTGYSPLHF.